The 18 T cell receptor beta chains below come from one sample, sequenced in a study of T cells in Graves' hyperthyroidism and ophthalmopathy. Regions amplified from RNA transcripts were the TCR beta CDR3 regions. The study used the HTBI primer set for a first-round RT-PCR of the TCR CDR3. TCRdb re-called the multiplex PCR reads with MiXCR, one entry per CDR3 protein. Here the sample spans about 480,000 distinct CDR3 sequences, 13% to 15% being singletons. Sample: blood. The receptors were sampled from a young woman with Graves' hyperthyroidism.

This clonotype was picked up a small number of times. The J gene is TRBJ2-5, the V gene TRBV6-5, with D perhaps TRBD2 (6 bases). Germline V lookup: CDR1 MNHEY, CDR2 SVGAGI. Trimming stripped 2 bases from V and 5 bases from J, with 12 bases between. The CDR3 spans 14 residues. The chain's CDR3 is CASSYRGALETQYF. The CDR3 DNA sequence: TGTGCCAGCAGTTACCGCGGGGCATTGGAGACCCAGTACTTC.

The sample holds many counts of this clonotype. The chain is built from TRBV9 and TRBJ2-3, with unresolved D. Trimming removed 1 base at V and 6 bases at J, with 12 bases between. CDR3 length: 14 residues. Germline loops: CDR1 SGDLS, CDR2 YYNGEE. Here the CDR3 DNA reads TGTGCCAGCAGCGTAAAAACAGTTTCTGATACGCAGTATTTT. Translated: CASSVKTVSDTQYF.

This clonotype has a count of ten or more. The chain is built from TRBV5-1 and TRBJ1-2; TRBD1 matches 7 bases. The V gene's germline CDR1 is SGHRS and CDR2 YFSETQ. J was trimmed by 0 bases and V by 6 bases; bases with no gene match: 11. The CDR3 has 16 amino acids. CDR3 coding DNA: TGCGCCAGCAAGAAGGGTTTGACAGGGCCTAACTATGGCTACACCTTC. Protein product: CASKKGLTGPNYGYTF.

In regard to this clonotype: A read error may explain this, as a much larger clone is one base away. The chain combines TRBV30 with TRBJ2-1; D possibly corresponds to TRBD1 (6 bases). This CDR3 region has 12 residues. Looked up from germline, CDR1 is GTSNPN and CDR2 is SVGIG (reference sequence). V was trimmed by 7 bases and J by 6 bases, leaving 13 bases between them. The CDR3 protein is CAYPRGINEQFF. The CDR3 nucleotides read TGTGCCTATCCGAGGGGGATCAATGAGCAGTTCTTC.

The rearrangement joins TRBV6-1 to TRBJ2-7; a weak D match, TRBD2 (6 bases). CDR1 MNHNS and CDR2 SASEGT come from the germline V gene. This CDR3 spans 16 amino acids. V was trimmed by 5 bases and J by 0 bases, leaving 17 bases between them. In nucleotides, the CDR3 is TGTGCCAGCAGTCCAACCCAAAGACTAGTCTCCTACGAGCAGTACTTC. This sequence encodes CASSPTQRLVSYEQYF.

The table lists this clonotype with many counts. J is TRBJ1-1 and V is TRBV6-1; 7 bases match TRBD1. The CDR3 has 15 residues. Germline V gives CDR1 MNHNS, CDR2 SASEGT. The junction had 10 bases not matched to a gene; V was cut back by 1 base and J by 8 bases. The CDR3 here is CASSEEIGQAPEAFF. The CDR3 nucleotides read TGTGCCAGCAGTGAAGAAATCGGACAGGCACCCGAAGCTTTCTTT.

This clonotype appeared many times. The rearrangement joins TRBV11-3 to TRBJ2-1; TRBD2 is a possible D gene (5 bases). Trimming removed 0 bases at V and 9 bases at J, with 21 bases between. Germline CDR1 SGHNT, CDR2 YENEEA. There are 17 residues in the CDR3. CDR3 region: CASSLDRAPRRGSEQFF. Written as DNA, the CDR3 is TGTGCCAGCAGCTTAGATCGAGCGCCCCGACGGGGAAGTGAGCAGTTCTTC.

This clonotype was seen repeatedly, ten times or more. This chain links TRBV12-3 or TRBV12-4 with TRBJ2-5; 9 bases are shared with TRBD1. This CDR3 comprises 14 residues. V lost 7 bases and J lost 5; bases outside the gene matches: 8. DNA of the CDR3: TGTGCCAGCACCCAGGGACAGGGTTTGGAGACCCAGTACTTC. Protein product: CASTQGQGLETQYF.

This clonotype was counted at least ten times. This rearrangement joins TRBV9 to TRBJ2-1, with 8 positions matching TRBD1. V trimming: 0 bases; J trimming: 6 bases; junction bases outside the gene matches: 5. Germline V gives CDR1 SGDLS, CDR2 YYNGEE. The CDR3 totals 15 residues. Here the CDR3 DNA reads TGTGCCAGCAGCGTAGTACAGGGGGTCTTCAATGAGCAGTTCTTC. Protein: CASSVVQGVFNEQFF.

At least ten counts were recorded for this clonotype. J is TRBJ2-5 and V is TRBV3-1; 9 bases are shared with TRBD2. J lost 5 bases, V lost 6 bases, and 13 bases had no gene match. CDR1 is LGHDT, CDR2 YNNKEL, per germline (reference sequence). This CDR3 comprises 16 residues. The CDR3 DNA is TGTGCCAGCAGTCATCCCACTAGCGGGCGGCGGGAGACCCAGTACTTC. It yields the protein CASSHPTSGRRETQYF.

This clonotype was counted many times. The chain employs TRBV3-1 and TRBJ2-3; TRBD1 or TRBD2 may be the D gene (5 bases each). CDR1 LGHDT and CDR2 YNNKEL come from the germline V gene (reference sequence). The V and J ends lost 10 bases and 6 bases respectively, with 20 bases between them. The CDR3 length is 14 residues. The CDR3: CAISRGLAGDTQYF. The DNA of the CDR3 is TGTGCCATCAGTAGGGGCCTAGCAGGCGATACGCAGTATTTT.

Comments on this clonotype: One base away lies a much larger clone, so this may be a sequencing read error. This chain links TRBV20-1 with TRBJ2-5, with 7 nucleotides matching TRBD2. This CDR3 comprises 14 residues. In germline, CDR1 is DFQATT, CDR2 SNEGSKA (reference sequence). CDR3 sequence: CSAFSAVRRETQCF. The CDR3 coding sequence is TGCAGTGCTTTTTCAGCGGTTAGGCGGGAGACCCAGTGCTTC.

CDR3 nucleotides: TGCAGTGCTAGATTGAATGAGCAGTTCTTC. This encodes CSARLNEQFF. The chain employs TRBV20-1 and TRBJ2-1, with D unresolved. The germline V gene encodes CDR1 DFQATT and CDR2 SNEGSKA (reference sequence). The CDR3 spans 10 residues. With 2 bases removed from V and 7 bases from J, the gap between germline ends came to 3 bases.

This clonotype was seen many times. The CDR3 region has the DNA TGCGCCAGCAGTGAGTTAAACGAGCAGTACTTC. Amino acids: CASSELNEQYF. The chain recombines TRBV10-2 with TRBJ2-7; D not certain. Deletions cut 1 base from V and 5 bases from J, with 3 bases between. CDR1 is WSHSY and CDR2 is SAAADI in the germline V gene. The CDR3 consists of 11 residues.

This clonotype was picked up a small number of times. The CDR3 is CATGGIGLSVNTEAFF. Written as DNA, the CDR3 is TGTGCCACGGGGGGCATCGGTTTGTCTGTGAACACTGAAGCTTTCTTT. The chain is built from TRBV19 and TRBJ1-1; TRBD1 might be the D (6 bases). The CDR3 runs to 16 residues. V lost 10 bases and J lost 0, with 21 bases in between. Germline CDR1 and CDR2: LNHDA and SQIVND (reference sequence).

The J gene is TRBJ2-2, the V gene TRBV6-9; D gene ambiguous. The CDR3 totals 15 residues. V was clipped by 3 bases and J by 5 bases, with 13 bases between them. Germline CDR1 MNHGY, CDR2 SVAAGI. CDR3 coding DNA: TGTGCCAGCAGTTACGCCCCAGCCAGGACCGGGGAGCTGTTTTTT. Translated, it gives CASSYAPARTGELFF.

A few counts support this clonotype. The chain combines TRBV5-1 with TRBJ1-2; 8 nucleotides match TRBD1. Germline CDR1 and CDR2: SGHRS and YFSETQ. The CDR3 runs to 14 residues. The ends lost 4 bases at V and 7 bases at J; junction bases unmatched: 9. CDR3 coding DNA: TGCGCCAGCAGCAACCGGGACAGGACCTCTGGCTACACCTTC. As protein: CASSNRDRTSGYTF.

This clonotype was detected a few times. The gene calls are TRBV5-5 and TRBJ2-7; D uncertain. Trimming removed 0 bases at V and 3 bases at J, with 13 bases between. The germline CDR1 and CDR2 sequences are SGHKS and YYEKEE (reference sequence). This CDR3 region has 15 residues. The CDR3: CASSLGPGDLYEQYV. Written as DNA, the CDR3 is TGTGCCAGCAGCTTGGGACCAGGTGACCTCTACGAGCAGTACGTC.